The clone carrying this TCR beta chain showed up just a few times. The data derive from a study of blood T cell repertoires in COVID-19. Study at large: Acute-phase and convalescent COVID-19 samples originated in the United States, Italy and Spain. Nucleic acid was either cDNA or gDNA, and it came from T cells, B-cell-depleted T cells, or PBMCs.

As originally analysed: By means of reference gene primer amplification, nucleated cell counts were estimated. The table came from immunoSEQ multiplex PCR; TCRdb's copy has only in-frame clones and leaves some out. The DNA was the basis for D and trimming; V, J and clone size are from that table. The sample lists 55,000 to 85,000 clones; roughly 84% were seen once. Per germline, CDR1 SGHDT and CDR2 YYEEEE. The V segment lost 2 bases and the J segment 8 bases; nucleotides outside the gene matches: 7. This CDR3 is 14 amino acids long. This receptor was identified in a woman aged 18-29 years with acute or convalescent COVID-19. The genes are TRBV5-6 and TRBJ1-1; 9 bases are shared with TRBD1. Sequenced: peripheral blood. CDR3 sequence reads: CASSFGTGRLEAFF. The CDR3 nucleotides read TGTGCCAGCAGCTTCGGGACAGGGAGACTCGAAGCTTTCTTT.